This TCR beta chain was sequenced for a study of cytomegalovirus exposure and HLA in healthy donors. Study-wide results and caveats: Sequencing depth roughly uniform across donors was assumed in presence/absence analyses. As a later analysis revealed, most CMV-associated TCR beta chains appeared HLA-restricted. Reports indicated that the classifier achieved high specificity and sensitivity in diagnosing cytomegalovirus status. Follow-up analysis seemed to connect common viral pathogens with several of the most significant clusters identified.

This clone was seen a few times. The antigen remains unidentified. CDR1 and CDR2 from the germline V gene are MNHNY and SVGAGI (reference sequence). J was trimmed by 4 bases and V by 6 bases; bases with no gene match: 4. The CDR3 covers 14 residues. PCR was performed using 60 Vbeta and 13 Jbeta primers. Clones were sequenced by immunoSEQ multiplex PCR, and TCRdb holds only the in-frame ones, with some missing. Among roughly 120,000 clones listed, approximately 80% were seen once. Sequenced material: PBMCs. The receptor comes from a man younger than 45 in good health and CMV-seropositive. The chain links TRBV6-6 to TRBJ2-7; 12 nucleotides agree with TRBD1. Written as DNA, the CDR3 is TGTGCCAGCAGCCCGGGACAGGGGGCTTACGAGCAGTACTTC. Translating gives CASSPGQGAYEQYF.